The 30 T cell receptor beta chains presented below share a single source sample, sequenced in a study of blood T cell repertoires in COVID-19. The repertoire was sequenced with immunoSEQ multiplex PCR; TCRdb's copy has only in-frame clones and lacks some. The table includes about 160,000 clones, roughly 80% detected once. Sequenced sample: PBMCs or T cells enriched from blood (not recorded which). These receptors all stem from a middle-aged woman with acute COVID-19.

This rearrangement joins TRBV25-1 to TRBJ1-4; 7 bases map to TRBD1. With 1 base clipped from V and 0 bases from J, the junction kept 5 bases outside the gene matches. Germline CDR1 reads MGHDK; CDR2 reads SYGVNS. This CDR3 contains 17 residues. CDR3 in DNA: TGTGCCAGCAGTGAATCTGAACAGGGGCCAACTAATGAAAAACTGTTTTTT. Translating it yields CASSESEQGPTNEKLFF.

The chain combines TRBV6-5 with TRBJ2-1; D is unresolved. This CDR3 is built from 13 residues. Germline assignment: CDR1 MNHEY and CDR2 SVGAGI. V lost 4 bases and J 9 bases, leaving 13 bases between the germline ends. The CDR3, as DNA: TGTGCCAGCAGTTCCATTTTGAGTCCTGAGCAGTTCTTC. It yields the protein CASSSILSPEQFF.

The chain couples TRBV19 to TRBJ2-1, with D possibly matching TRBD2 (6 bases). This CDR3 is built from 13 residues. The germline gives CDR1 LNHDA, CDR2 SQIVND (reference sequence). The germline V and J ends were trimmed by 4 bases and 14 bases, with 18 bases remaining between them. The CDR3 coding sequence is TGTGCCAGTAGTACGAACCGGGACTCCGGCAAGTTCTTC. It is translated as CASSTNRDSGKFF. Variable domain in full (rest from reference TRBV19 and TRBJ2-1): DGGITQSPKYLFRKEGQNVTLSCEQNLNHDAMYWYRQDPGQGLRLIYYSQIVNDFQKGDIAEGYSVSREKKESFPLTVTSAQKNPTAFYLCASSTNRDSGKFFGPGTRLTVL.

The chain uses TRBV27 and TRBJ1-1; TRBD1 is a possible D gene (5 bases). The germline CDR1 and CDR2 sequences are MNHEY and SMNVEV (reference sequence). The CDR3 is 14 residues long. V was clipped by 3 bases and J by 1 base, with 9 bases between them. CDR3 nucleotide sequence: TGTGCCAGCAGTTTGACAAGGGGGAACACTGAAGCTTTCTTT. Translation gives CASSLTRGNTEAFF.

The chain couples TRBV10-3 to TRBJ1-1; D gene unclear. Looked up from germline, CDR1 is ENHRY and CDR2 is SYGVKD. V was trimmed by 3 bases and J by 2 bases, leaving 7 bases between them. The CDR3 is 13 residues long. This CDR3 reads CAISDGPNTEAFF. The CDR3 DNA sequence: TGTGCCATCAGTGATGGCCCTAACACTGAAGCTTTCTTT.

The chain is built from TRBV6-5 and TRBJ1-3, with a possible D match to TRBD1 (6 bases). Trimming removed 6 bases from V and 1 base from J, with 7 bases in between. Germline lookup yields CDR1 MNHEY and CDR2 SVGAGI. This CDR3 spans 13 amino acids. The CDR3 loop is CASRTGSGNTIYF. CDR3 nucleotide sequence: TGTGCCAGCAGGACAGGTTCTGGAAACACCATATATTTT.

The genes are TRBV5-4 and TRBJ2-7; D is perhaps TRBD1 (5 bases). V lost 0 bases and J 7 bases, leaving 8 bases between the germline ends. The CDR3 totals 12 residues. Per germline, CDR1 SGHNT and CDR2 YYREEE (reference sequence). CDR3 in amino acids: CASSLVKGEQYF. CDR3 in DNA: TGTGCCAGCAGCTTGGTAAAGGGGGAGCAGTACTTC.

The J gene is TRBJ2-1, the V gene TRBV11-2; D gene ambiguous. Germline CDR1 is SGHAT and CDR2 is FQNNGV. V was cut by 5 bases and J by 8 bases, with 13 bases left in between. CDR3 length: 13 residues. CDR3 region: CASSPPSEYEQFF. Written as DNA, the CDR3 is TGTGCCAGCAGCCCACCCTCGGAGTATGAGCAGTTCTTC.

The chain carries TRBV25-1 and TRBJ2-2, with D possibly TRBD2 on 6 matching bases. The CDR3 has 14 amino acids. V lost 7 bases and J lost 0, with 9 bases in between. CDR1 and CDR2 (germline): MGHDK, SYGVNS. This CDR3 reads CASTGTPNTGELFF. The CDR3 DNA sequence: TGTGCCAGCACCGGGACTCCGAACACCGGGGAGCTGTTTTTT. Supplemented by reference TRBV25-1 and TRBJ2-2, the full variable domain reads EADIYQTPRYLVIGTGKKITLECSQTMGHDKMYWYQQDPGMELHLIHYSYGVNSTEKGDLSSESTVSRIRTEHFPLTLESARPSHTSQYLCASTGTPNTGELFFGEGSRLTVL.

The V and J genes are TRBV7-2 and TRBJ2-1, with TRBD1 matching over 9 bases. This CDR3 contains 14 residues. CDR1 is SGHTA, CDR2 FQGNSA, per germline. The ends lost 2 bases at V and 10 bases at J; junction bases unmatched: 6. CDR3 sequence (DNA): TGTGCCAGCAGCTTACTACAGGGGGCTCGAGAGCAGTTCTTC. Protein product: CASSLLQGAREQFF.

The chain employs TRBV27 and TRBJ2-1, with 15 bases that match TRBD2. The CDR3 extends over 16 amino acids. Germline V CDR1 and CDR2: MNHEY, SMNVEV (reference sequence). With V trimmed by 5 bases and J by 12 bases, 11 bases remained unmatched. This chain's CDR3 is CASSPSGTSGRNRQFF. CDR3 sequence (DNA): TGTGCCAGCAGTCCGTCCGGGACTAGCGGGAGGAATAGGCAGTTCTTC.

This chain links TRBV15 with TRBJ2-7; 10 nucleotides align to TRBD1. The CDR3 length is 14 residues. CDR1 and CDR2 (germline): LNHNV, YYDKDF (reference sequence). Unmatched junction bases numbered 3, after V lost 4 bases and J lost 3 bases. CDR3 protein: CATSTGQGIYEQYF. The CDR3 nucleotides are TGTGCCACCAGCACGGGACAGGGGATCTACGAGCAGTACTTC.

The rearrangement joins TRBV11-2 to TRBJ1-1; D call uncertain. Trimming shortened V by 0 bases and J by 4 bases, and 15 bases separated the two germline ends. The CDR3 loop spans 16 amino acids. In germline, CDR1 is SGHAT, CDR2 FQNNGV. The DNA for the CDR3 is TGTGCCAGCAGCTTAGAACTCAGGTCTACCTCCACTGAAGCTTTCTTT. This encodes CASSLELRSTSTEAFF.

The J gene is TRBJ2-1, the V gene TRBV5-6, with TRBD2 matching 9 bases. V gave up 7 bases and J gave up 8 bases; unmatched junction bases: 7. The germline CDR1 and CDR2 sequences are SGHDT and YYEEEE. The CDR3 covers 13 residues. Here the CDR3 DNA reads TGTGCCAGCCGCGGTAGCGGGAGTTATGAGCAGTTCTTC. The encoded protein is CASRGSGSYEQFF. Variable domain in full (rest from reference TRBV5-6 and TRBJ2-1): DAGVTQSPTHLIKTRGQQVTLRCSPKSGHDTVSWYQQALGQGPQFIFQYYEEEERQRGNFPDRFSGHQFPNYSSELNVNALLLGDSALYLCASRGSGSYEQFFGPGTRLTVL.

V is TRBV20-1 and J is TRBJ2-5, with TRBD2 matching over 11 bases. Germline V gives CDR1 DFQATT, CDR2 SNEGSKA (reference sequence). This CDR3 is built from 13 residues. Trimming cost V 3 bases and J 4 bases; bases outside gene matches: 1. Written as DNA, the CDR3 is TGCAGTGCTAGTAGCGGGAGGGTAGAGACCCAGTACTTC. It codes for CSASSGRVETQYF.

The chain has TRBV2 and TRBJ2-7; TRBD2 agrees at 9 bases. Germline CDR1 is SNHLY and CDR2 is FYNNEI. After removal of 8 bases from V and 4 bases from J, the junction contained 15 bases not matched to a gene. The CDR3 is 16 amino acids. This chain's CDR3 is CASFLPSGVFRYEQYF. The CDR3 coding sequence is TGTGCCAGCTTCCTCCCTAGCGGGGTTTTTAGGTACGAGCAGTACTTC.

V and J are TRBV9 and TRBJ2-3; 8 nucleotides agree with TRBD2. The CDR3 runs 15 residues. From germline, CDR1 is SGDLS and CDR2 YYNGEE. Germline trimming cut 0 bases from V and 3 bases from J; bases unmatched to any gene: 3. The CDR3 DNA sequence: TGTGCCAGCAGCGTAGGGACTAGCAATACAGATACGCAGTATTTT. This gives the protein CASSVGTSNTDTQYF.

The chain employs TRBV7-3 and TRBJ2-1; no reliable D call. Per germline, CDR1 SGHTA and CDR2 FQGTGA. The CDR3 spans 13 residues. V was pared by 5 bases and J by 6 bases, with 11 bases between. The CDR3 region is CASSVTDSNEQFF. Here the CDR3 DNA reads TGTGCCAGCAGCGTCACAGATTCCAATGAGCAGTTCTTC.

The chain uses TRBV6-1 and TRBJ2-2; 11 positions agree with TRBD2. V lost 4 bases to trimming and J lost 6 bases; unmatched junction nucleotides: 16. CDR3 length equals 19 residues. CDR1 is MNHNS and CDR2 is SASEGT in the germline V gene. The CDR3 DNA reads as TGTGCCAGCAGTGCGTCGCAAAAGGGTAGCGGGAGGGGACCCGGGGAGCTGTTTTTT. Translated, it gives CASSASQKGSGRGPGELFF.

The rearrangement links TRBV15 to TRBJ2-1; D perhaps matches TRBD2 (5 bases). The CDR3 covers 15 residues. Deletions cut 1 base from V and 7 bases from J, with 14 bases between. Germline V lookup: CDR1 LNHNV, CDR2 YYDKDF (reference sequence). This CDR3 is CATSRGEERKNEQFF. CDR3 nucleotides: TGTGCCACCAGCAGAGGAGAGGAGCGGAAAAATGAGCAGTTCTTC. Full variable domain (remainder filled in from reference TRBV15 and TRBJ2-1): DAMVIQNPRYQVTQFGKPVTLSCSQTLNHNVMYWYQQKSSQAPKLLFHYYDKDFNNEADTPDNFQSRRPNTSFCFLDIRSPGLGDTAMYLCATSRGEERKNEQFFGPGTRLTVL.

This clone has just a few counts. The genes are TRBV6-1 and TRBJ1-4; 8 bases match TRBD1. V was clipped by 0 bases and J by 7 bases; unmatched bases: 7. This CDR3 contains 16 residues. Germline CDR1 MNHNS, CDR2 SASEGT. Here the CDR3 DNA reads TGTGCCAGCAGTGAAGCGCAGGGGGCCCGGTTTGAAAAACTGTTTTTT. Its protein is CASSEAQGARFEKLFF.

This clone was counted between two and nine times. The V gene is TRBV30, the J gene TRBJ1-2; D remains ambiguous. V dropped 3 bases and J dropped 4 bases, with 15 bases sitting between them. Germline CDR1 and CDR2: GTSNPN and SVGIG (reference sequence). The CDR3 totals 14 residues. The DNA for the CDR3 is TGTGCCTGGAGACCACCGGGGTGGGGCTATGGCTACACCTTC. Translating gives CAWRPPGWGYGYTF.

The V and J genes are TRBV7-9 and TRBJ1-1; unclear D gene. Trimming pared 1 base from V and 0 bases from J, leaving 6 bases between. The CDR3 extends over 14 amino acids. The germline V gene has CDR1 SEHNR and CDR2 FQNEAQ (reference sequence). This CDR3 is CASSLGGMNTEAFF. Written as DNA, the CDR3 is TGTGCCAGCAGCTTAGGCGGGATGAACACTGAAGCTTTCTTT.

The J gene is TRBJ1-1, the V gene TRBV11-2; the match to TRBD1 covers 9 bases. The CDR3 loop spans 15 amino acids. V lost 1 base to trimming and J lost 2 bases; unmatched junction nucleotides: 2. Germline CDR1 reads SGHAT; CDR2 reads FQNNGV. CDR3 loop: CASSLGQGENTEAFF. The CDR3 bases are TGTGCCAGCAGCTTAGGACAGGGGGAAAACACTGAAGCTTTCTTT.

The sample holds a few counts of this clone. V usage is TRBV11-1 and J usage is TRBJ1-2, with a tentative D call TRBD1 (6 bases). The V gene's germline CDR1 is SGHAT and CDR2 FQDESV (reference sequence). With 3 bases removed from V and 7 bases from J, the gap between germline ends came to 15 bases. This CDR3 region has 14 residues. The CDR3 DNA follows: TGTGCCAGCAGCTTGGAGGGGGGGTTGAGTGGCTACACCTTC. This codes for CASSLEGGLSGYTF.

This chain connects TRBV10-2 to TRBJ2-7, with TRBD2 matching 8 bases. The CDR3 contains 15 residues. With 8 bases clipped from V and 5 bases from J, the junction kept 14 bases outside the gene matches. From germline, CDR1 is WSHSY and CDR2 SAAADI. DNA of the CDR3: TGCGCCAGCGGGGGTGGTACCGGGAGGGCCCACGAGCAGTACTTC. It encodes CASGGGTGRAHEQYF.

The chain recombines TRBV30 with TRBJ2-1, with D tentatively TRBD1 (5 bases). The CDR3 runs to 11 residues. Trimming took 5 bases from V and 10 from J, leaving 12 bases between them. From germline, CDR1 is GTSNPN and CDR2 SVGIG (reference sequence). The CDR3 nucleotides read TGTGCCTGGGTAGGGGCGGAGGAGCAGTTCTTC. This gives the protein CAWVGAEEQFF.

The chain has TRBV3-1 (or the pseudogene TRBV3-2) and TRBJ2-7; unclear D gene. The length of the CDR3 is 13 residues. The germline V gene has CDR1 LGHDT and CDR2 YNNKEL (reference sequence). V was trimmed by 4 bases and J by 2 bases, leaving 9 bases between them. The CDR3 DNA is TGTGCCAGCAGCCTTAATTCCCCCTACGAGCAGTACTTC. Translating it yields CASSLNSPYEQYF.

Here the CDR3 reads CASSLDRAYGYTF. The CDR3 coding sequence is TGTGCCAGCAGTTTGGACAGGGCCTATGGCTACACCTTC. V is TRBV7-9 and J is TRBJ1-2; TRBD1 matches 8 bases. The CDR3 extends over 13 amino acids. J gave up 4 bases and V 6 bases, and 4 bases lay outside the gene matches. Germline lookup yields CDR1 SEHNR and CDR2 FQNEAQ (reference sequence).

This clone was seen only once. The CDR3 DNA reads as TGTGCCATCAGAGGTCAGGGGTCCACTGAAGCTTTCTTT. Its protein product is CAIRGQGSTEAFF. The gene calls are TRBV10-3 and TRBJ1-1; a weak D match, TRBD1 (6 bases). From germline, CDR1 is ENHRY and CDR2 SYGVKD. The CDR3 covers 13 residues. Trimming took off 6 bases at V and 4 bases at J, with 12 bases between the two ends.